The text below deals with one T cell receptor beta chain. How the authors handled the data: Reference gene primer amplification yielded estimated nucleated cell counts. TCRdb keeps only in-frame clones here, not all; method: immunoSEQ multiplex PCR. The DNA gave D and trimming, while V, J and clone size come from that table. The table includes tens of thousands of clones, around 89% detected once. The entry originates in a study of blood T cell repertoires in COVID-19. In the study overall: Samples of COVID-19 (acute and convalescent) were obtained from the United States, Italy and Spain. T cells, B-cell-depleted T cells, or PBMCs provided the cDNA or gDNA that served as material.

The CDR3 runs to 15 residues. The germline gives CDR1 SNHLY, CDR2 FYNNEI. Trimming took 4 bases from V and 6 from J, leaving 17 bases between them. This receptor was obtained from a man aged 25 to 40 with active or convalescent COVID-19. Sequences were obtained from peripheral blood. This chain uses TRBV2 with TRBJ2-3; possible D gene TRBD1, 7 bases. The CDR3 here is CASSGDSGRLDTQYF. CDR3 nucleotides: TGTGCCAGCAGTGGGGACAGTGGGAGGTTGGATACGCAGTATTTT.